This T cell receptor (beta chain) was sequenced for a study of regulatory T cells in long-lasting Graves disease (dated by TCRdb to the early 2020s). About the investigation overall: To count as having persistent Graves' disease, a patient had to have received antithyroid drug treatment for over 5 years with TSH receptor autoantibodies remaining persistently positive. This study used TCR sequencing and RNA sequencing of peripheral blood to compare persistent Graves' disease patients against newly diagnosed Graves' disease patients. The study was conducted in China and was registered as a clinical trial. TCR sequencing covered 13 persistent and some 20 newly diagnosed Graves' disease patients, 33 samples in total. In the clinical cohort, patients with persistent Graves' disease had used antithyroid drugs for an average of about 10.3 years.

Libraries were made using multiplex PCR. For sequencing, an Illumina HiSeq 4000 was employed. iRepertoire HTBI primers and Arm-PCR amplification of CDR3 regions were used to construct TCR beta libraries. Before sequencing, the PCR products underwent gel purification. The published analysis was carried out like this. Gene usage analysis of CDR3 amino acid clonotypes relied on the roughly 60 TRBV and around 13 TRBJ segments identified across samples. COPE and FqMerger were used to merge filtered high-quality paired reads into contigs. BLAST was used to align contigs to IMGT TRBV, TRBD and TRBJ reference genes, and CDR3 was defined according to IMGT. Clonotypes above 0.1% frequency were classified as highly expanded clones. Shannon entropy served as the measure of repertoire diversity, while the Gini coefficient captured V-J evenness. Clonotypes shared by more than one individual were considered public. TCRdb ran its own pipeline on the public reads, namely fastp trimming at Q25 and MiXCR clone calling, and kept in-frame beta chains. Identical CDR3 proteins give one entry, which carries the most common genes and DNA. For this entry, the V and J calls and clone size follow TCRdb and not the study's own pipeline. A total of about 430,000 distinct CDR3 sequences appear in this sample, around 20% of them only once. The ten largest account for roughly an eighth of the sample.

General findings and caveats noted by the study authors: TRBV28, TRBJ1-2 and TRBJ2-5 were preferentially used in persistent disease, while TRBV20-1 and TRBJ2-1 were favored in newly diagnosed disease. Sequencing and analysis were limited to the TCR beta chain. Because the primary lesion, thyroid tissue, could not be accessed, the study looked at peripheral blood alone. Persistent Graves' disease patients showed lower TCR Shannon entropy and fewer highly expanded clones than newly diagnosed patients, suggesting clonal expansion. Patients with persistent disease shared more public clonotypes (fewer than 3,000) than newly diagnosed patients did (about 1,000). The authors noted that the small sample size was a limitation that may lower accuracy.

Worth noting for this clonotype: Its cognate antigen has yet to be identified. No base quality values were provided; no much bigger clone lies one nucleotide off.

The sample's time point label, in plain terms: persistent/refractory GD, antithyroid drugs over 5 years with positive TRAb. For both TCR sequencing and RNA sequencing, RNA was extracted from PBMCs in TRIzol. The diagnosis of Graves' disease was made according to American Thyroid Association guidelines. Recruitment of patients was carried out at an endocrinology department in Xi'an, China. Each patient gave about 8.1 milliliters of peripheral blood, collected in an EDTA anticoagulant tube. Ficoll Paque Plus density gradient separation was used to isolate PBMCs, and no further T cell sorting was done. RNA quality was checked with an Agilent 2100 Bioanalyzer and agarose gel, and concentration with a NanoDrop 2000. As encoded in the germline V gene, CDR1 is SGHRS while CDR2 is YFSETQ. The CDR3 spans 15 residues, from the cysteine through the phenylalanine. Only CDR3 DNA is held: 45 bases, read in frame from base 1. The junction carries 11 bases between V and J, which are trimmed by 4 bases and 1 base respectively.

The source material was peripheral blood mononuclear cells (PBMCs), sampled when the disease was refractory, from a patient treated with antithyroid drugs. The rearrangement combines TRBV5-1 with TRBJ2-2; the D gene lacks a confident call. The sequence derives from a female donor with Graves disease. The CDR3 corresponds to CASSPWTVNTGELFF. The nucleotide sequence reads as follows: TGCGCCAGCAGCCCCTGGACGGTGAACACCGGGGAGCTGTTTTTT.